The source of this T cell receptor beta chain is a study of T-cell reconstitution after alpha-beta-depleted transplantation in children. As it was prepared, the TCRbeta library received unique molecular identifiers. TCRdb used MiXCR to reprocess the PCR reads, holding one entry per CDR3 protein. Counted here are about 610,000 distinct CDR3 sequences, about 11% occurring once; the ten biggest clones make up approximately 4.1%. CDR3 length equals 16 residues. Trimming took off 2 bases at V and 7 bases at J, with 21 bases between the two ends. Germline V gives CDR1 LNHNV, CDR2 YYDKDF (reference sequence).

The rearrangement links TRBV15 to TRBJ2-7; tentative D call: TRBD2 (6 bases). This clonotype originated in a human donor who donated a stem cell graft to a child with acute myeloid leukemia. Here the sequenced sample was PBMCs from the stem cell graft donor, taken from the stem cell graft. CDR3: CATSRPSGTGPGEQYF. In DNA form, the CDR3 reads TGTGCCACCAGCAGACCCTCCGGGACTGGGCCAGGGGAGCAGTACTTC.